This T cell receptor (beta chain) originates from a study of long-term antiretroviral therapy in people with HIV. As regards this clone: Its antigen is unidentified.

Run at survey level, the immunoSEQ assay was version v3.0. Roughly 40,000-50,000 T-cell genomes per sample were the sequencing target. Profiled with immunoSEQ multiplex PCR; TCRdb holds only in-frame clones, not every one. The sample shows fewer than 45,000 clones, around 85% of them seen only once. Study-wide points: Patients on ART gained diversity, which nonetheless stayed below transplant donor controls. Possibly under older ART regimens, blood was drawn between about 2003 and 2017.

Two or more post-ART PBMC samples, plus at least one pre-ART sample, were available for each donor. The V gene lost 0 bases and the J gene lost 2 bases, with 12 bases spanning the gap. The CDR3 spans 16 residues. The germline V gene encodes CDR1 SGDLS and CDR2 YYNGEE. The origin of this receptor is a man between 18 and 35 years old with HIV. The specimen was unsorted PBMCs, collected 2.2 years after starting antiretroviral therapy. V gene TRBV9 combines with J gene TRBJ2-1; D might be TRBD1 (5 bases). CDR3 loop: CASSVATGNPYNEQFF. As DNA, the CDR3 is TGTGCCAGCAGCGTAGCTACAGGAAACCCCTACAATGAGCAGTTCTTC.